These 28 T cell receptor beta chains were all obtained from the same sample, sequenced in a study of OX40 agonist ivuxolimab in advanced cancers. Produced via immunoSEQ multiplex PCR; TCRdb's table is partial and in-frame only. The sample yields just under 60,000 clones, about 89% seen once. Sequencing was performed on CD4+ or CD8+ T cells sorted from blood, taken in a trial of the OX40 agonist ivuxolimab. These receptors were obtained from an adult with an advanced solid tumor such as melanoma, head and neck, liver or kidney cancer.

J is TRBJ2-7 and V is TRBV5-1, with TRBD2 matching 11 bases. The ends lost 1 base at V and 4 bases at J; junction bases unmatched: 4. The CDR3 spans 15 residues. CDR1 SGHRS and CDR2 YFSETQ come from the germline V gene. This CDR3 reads CASSLRGLAEYEQYF. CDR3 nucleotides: TGCGCCAGCAGCTTGAGGGGACTAGCGGAATACGAGCAGTACTTC.

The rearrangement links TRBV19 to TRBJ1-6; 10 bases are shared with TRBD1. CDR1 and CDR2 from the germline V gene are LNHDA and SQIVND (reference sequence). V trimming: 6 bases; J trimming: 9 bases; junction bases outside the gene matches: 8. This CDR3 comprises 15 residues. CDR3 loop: CASSLHRDRGSPLHF. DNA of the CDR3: TGTGCCAGTAGCCTACACCGGGACAGGGGTTCACCCCTCCACTTT.

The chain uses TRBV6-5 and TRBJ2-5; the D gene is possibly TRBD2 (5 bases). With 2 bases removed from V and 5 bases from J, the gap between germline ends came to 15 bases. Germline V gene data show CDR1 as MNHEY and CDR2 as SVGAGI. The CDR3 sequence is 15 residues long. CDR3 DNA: TGTGCCAGCAGTTACGGGAGCAGGCTAGGGGAGACCCAGTACTTC. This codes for CASSYGSRLGETQYF.

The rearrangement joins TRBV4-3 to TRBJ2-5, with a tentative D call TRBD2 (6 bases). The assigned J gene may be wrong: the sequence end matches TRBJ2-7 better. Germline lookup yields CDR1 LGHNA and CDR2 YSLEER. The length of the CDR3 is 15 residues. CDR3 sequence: CASSQERGISHEQYF. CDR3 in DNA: TGCGCCAGCAGCCAAGAACGCGGGATTTCACACGAGCAGTACTTC.

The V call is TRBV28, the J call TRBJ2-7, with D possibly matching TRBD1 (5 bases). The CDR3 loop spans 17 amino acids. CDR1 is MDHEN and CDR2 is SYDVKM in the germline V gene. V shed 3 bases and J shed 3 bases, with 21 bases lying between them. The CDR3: CASSLFLEQAVDYEQYF. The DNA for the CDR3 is TGTGCCAGCAGTTTGTTCCTTGAACAGGCGGTTGACTACGAGCAGTACTTC.

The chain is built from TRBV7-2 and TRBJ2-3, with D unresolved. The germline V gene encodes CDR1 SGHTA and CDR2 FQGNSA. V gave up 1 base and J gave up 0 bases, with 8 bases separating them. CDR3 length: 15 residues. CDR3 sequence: CASSLGETSTDTQYF. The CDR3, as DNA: TGTGCCAGCAGCTTAGGAGAAACTAGCACAGATACGCAGTATTTT. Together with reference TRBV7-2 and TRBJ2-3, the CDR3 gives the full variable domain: GAGVSQSPSNKVTEKGKDVELRCDPISGHTALYWYRQSLGQGLEFLIYFQGNSAPDKSGLPSDRFSAERTGGSVSTLTIQRTQQEDSAVYLCASSLGETSTDTQYFGPGTRLTVL.

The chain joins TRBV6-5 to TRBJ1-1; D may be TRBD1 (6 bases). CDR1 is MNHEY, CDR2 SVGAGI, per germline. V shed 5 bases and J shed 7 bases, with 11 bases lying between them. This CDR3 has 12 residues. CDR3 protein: CASSTGQNEAFF. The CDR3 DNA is TGTGCCAGCAGTACCGGACAGAATGAAGCTTTCTTT.

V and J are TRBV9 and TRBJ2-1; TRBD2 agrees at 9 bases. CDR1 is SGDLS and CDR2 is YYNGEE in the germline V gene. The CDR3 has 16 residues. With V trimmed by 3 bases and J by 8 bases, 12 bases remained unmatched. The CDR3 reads CASSAPGTSLFYEQFF. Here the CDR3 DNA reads TGTGCCAGCAGCGCACCTGGGACTAGCCTTTTCTATGAGCAGTTCTTC.

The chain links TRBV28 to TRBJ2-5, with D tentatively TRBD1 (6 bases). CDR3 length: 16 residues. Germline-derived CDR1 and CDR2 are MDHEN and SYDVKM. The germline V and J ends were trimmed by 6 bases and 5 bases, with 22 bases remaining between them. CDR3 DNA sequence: TGTGCCAGCAGCCTCCGACAAAGGGGGAGAGGGGAGACCCAGTACTTC. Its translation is CASSLRQRGRGETQYF.

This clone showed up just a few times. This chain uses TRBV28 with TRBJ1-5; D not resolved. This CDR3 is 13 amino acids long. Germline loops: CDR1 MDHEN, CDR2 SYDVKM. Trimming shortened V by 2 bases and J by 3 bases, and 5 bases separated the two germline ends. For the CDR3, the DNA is TGTGCCAGCAGTTTAGCAGTCAATCAGCCCCAGCATTTT. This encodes CASSLAVNQPQHF.

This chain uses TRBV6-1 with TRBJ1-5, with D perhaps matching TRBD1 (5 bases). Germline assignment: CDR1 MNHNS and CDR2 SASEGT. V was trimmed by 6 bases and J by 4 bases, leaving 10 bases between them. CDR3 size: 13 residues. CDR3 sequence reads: CASRRGPNQPQHF. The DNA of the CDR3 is TGTGCCAGCAGGCGGGGCCCTAATCAGCCCCAGCATTTT.

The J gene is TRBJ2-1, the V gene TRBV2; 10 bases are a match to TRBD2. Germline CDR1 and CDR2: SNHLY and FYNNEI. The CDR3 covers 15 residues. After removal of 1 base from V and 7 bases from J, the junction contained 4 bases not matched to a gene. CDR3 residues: CASSEGLAGANEQFF. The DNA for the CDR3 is TGTGCCAGCAGTGAAGGGCTAGCGGGAGCGAATGAGCAGTTCTTC.

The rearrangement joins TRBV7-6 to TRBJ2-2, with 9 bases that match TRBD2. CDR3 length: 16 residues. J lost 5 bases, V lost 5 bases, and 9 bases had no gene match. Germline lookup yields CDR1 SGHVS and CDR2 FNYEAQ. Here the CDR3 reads CASSPRIAGETGELFF. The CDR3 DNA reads TGTGCCAGCAGCCCCCGGATAGCGGGAGAGACCGGGGAGCTGTTTTTT.

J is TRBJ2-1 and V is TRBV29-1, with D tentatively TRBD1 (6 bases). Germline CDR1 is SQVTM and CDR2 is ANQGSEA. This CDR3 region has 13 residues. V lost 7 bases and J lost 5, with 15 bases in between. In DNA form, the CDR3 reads TGCAGCGGGAATGGACAGCCCCACAATGAGCAGTTCTTC. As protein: CSGNGQPHNEQFF.

The CDR3: CARPFSGPGNTIYF. As DNA, the CDR3 is TGTGCCAGACCCTTCAGTGGACCTGGAAACACCATATATTTT. The gene calls are TRBV19 and TRBJ1-3; D not certain. This CDR3 region has 14 residues. The V end lost 9 bases, the J end lost 2 bases, and 14 bases lay between the germline ends. Looked up from germline, CDR1 is LNHDA and CDR2 is SQIVND (reference sequence).

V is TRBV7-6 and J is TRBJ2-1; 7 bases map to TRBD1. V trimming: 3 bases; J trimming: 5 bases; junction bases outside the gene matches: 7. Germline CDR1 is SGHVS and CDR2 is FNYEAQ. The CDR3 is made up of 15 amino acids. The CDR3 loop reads CASSLETGTHNEQFF. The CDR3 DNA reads TGTGCCAGCAGCTTGGAGACAGGGACCCACAATGAGCAGTTCTTC.

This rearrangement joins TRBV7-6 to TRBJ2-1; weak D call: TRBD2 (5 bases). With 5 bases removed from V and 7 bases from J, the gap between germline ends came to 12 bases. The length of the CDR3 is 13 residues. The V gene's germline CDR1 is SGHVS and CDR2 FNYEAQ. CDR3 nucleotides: TGTGCCAGCAGCCAAGAGGAGGTAAATGAGCAGTTCTTC. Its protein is CASSQEEVNEQFF. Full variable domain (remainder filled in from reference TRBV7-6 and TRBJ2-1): GAGVSQSPRYKVTKRGQDVALRCDPISGHVSLYWYRQALGQGPEFLTYFNYEAQQDKSGLPNDRFSAERPEGSISTLTIQRTEQRDSAMYRCASSQEEVNEQFFGPGTRLTVL.

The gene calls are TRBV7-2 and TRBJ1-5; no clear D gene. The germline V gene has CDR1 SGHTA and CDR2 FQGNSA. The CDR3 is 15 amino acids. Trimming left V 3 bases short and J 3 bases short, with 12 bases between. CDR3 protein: CASSFSSENNQPQHF. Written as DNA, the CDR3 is TGTGCCAGCAGCTTTTCTTCGGAGAACAATCAGCCCCAGCATTTT.

CDR3 nucleotide sequence: TGTGCCAGCAGTGACTCGTACTCGCGCTACACCTTC. Its protein is CASSDSYSRYTF. This rearrangement joins TRBV6-4 to TRBJ1-2; no definite D call. The CDR3 spans 12 residues. Looked up from germline, CDR1 is MRHNA and CDR2 is SNTAGT. The V and J ends lost 0 bases and 9 bases respectively, with 8 bases between them.

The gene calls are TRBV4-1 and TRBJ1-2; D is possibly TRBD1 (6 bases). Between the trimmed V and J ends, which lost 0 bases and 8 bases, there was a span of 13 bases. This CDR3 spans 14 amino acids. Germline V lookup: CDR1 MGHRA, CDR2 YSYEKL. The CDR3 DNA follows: TGCGCCAGCAGCCAAGAGTCAGGGGCCGCCGGCTACACCTTC. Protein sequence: CASSQESGAAGYTF.

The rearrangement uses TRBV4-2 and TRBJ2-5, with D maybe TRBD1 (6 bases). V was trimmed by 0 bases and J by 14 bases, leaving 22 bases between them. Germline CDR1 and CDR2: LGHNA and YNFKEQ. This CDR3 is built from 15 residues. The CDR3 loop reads CASSQDPGHTYEQYF. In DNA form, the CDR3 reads TGTGCCAGCAGCCAAGATCCGGGACATACCTACGAGCAATACTTC.

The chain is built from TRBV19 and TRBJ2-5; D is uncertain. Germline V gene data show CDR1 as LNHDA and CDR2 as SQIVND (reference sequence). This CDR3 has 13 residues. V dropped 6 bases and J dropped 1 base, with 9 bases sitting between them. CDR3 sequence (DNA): TGTGCCAGTAGGTTTAGAGGCCAAGAGACCCAGTACTTC. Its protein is CASRFRGQETQYF.

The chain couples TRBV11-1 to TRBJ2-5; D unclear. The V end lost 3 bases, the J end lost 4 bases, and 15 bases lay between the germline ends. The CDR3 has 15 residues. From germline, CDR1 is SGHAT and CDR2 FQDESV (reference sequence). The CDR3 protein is CASSFTLLPGETQYF. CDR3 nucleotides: TGTGCCAGCAGCTTCACCTTGCTGCCAGGAGAGACCCAGTACTTC. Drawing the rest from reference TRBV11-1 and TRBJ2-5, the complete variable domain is EAEVAQSPRYKITEKSQAVAFWCDPISGHATLYWYRQILGQGPELLVQFQDESVVDDSQLPKDRFSAERLKGVDSTLKIQPAELGDSAMYLCASSFTLLPGETQYFGPGTRLLVL.

CDR3 nucleotide sequence: TGTGCCAGCAGACGGACTAGCGGGAGATTAGATACGCAGTATTTT. This sequence encodes CASRRTSGRLDTQYF. The V gene is TRBV28, the J gene TRBJ2-3; 13 bases align to TRBD2. Looked up from germline, CDR1 is MDHEN and CDR2 is SYDVKM. V dropped 6 bases and J dropped 5; count of bases not matched to a gene: 5. The CDR3 contains 15 residues.

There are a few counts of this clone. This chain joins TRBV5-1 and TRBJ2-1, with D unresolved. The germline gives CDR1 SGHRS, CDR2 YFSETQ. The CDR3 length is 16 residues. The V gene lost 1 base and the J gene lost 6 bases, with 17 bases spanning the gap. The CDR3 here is CASSLSFTPSSNEQFF. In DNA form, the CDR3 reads TGCGCCAGCAGCTTGTCCTTTACCCCGTCCAGCAATGAGCAGTTCTTC.

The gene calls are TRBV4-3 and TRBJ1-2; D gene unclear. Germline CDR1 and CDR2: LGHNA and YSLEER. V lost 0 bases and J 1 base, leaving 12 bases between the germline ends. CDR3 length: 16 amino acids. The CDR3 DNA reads TGCGCCAGCAGCCAAGATTCCCAGACCGGTAACTATGGCTACACCTTC. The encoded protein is CASSQDSQTGNYGYTF.

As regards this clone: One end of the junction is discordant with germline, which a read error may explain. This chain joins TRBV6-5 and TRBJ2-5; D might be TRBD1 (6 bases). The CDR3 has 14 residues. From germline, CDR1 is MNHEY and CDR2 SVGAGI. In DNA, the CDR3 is TGTGCCAGCAGTAACAGGGTTTTAGGAGAGGCCCAGTACTTC. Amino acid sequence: CASSNRVLGEAQYF.

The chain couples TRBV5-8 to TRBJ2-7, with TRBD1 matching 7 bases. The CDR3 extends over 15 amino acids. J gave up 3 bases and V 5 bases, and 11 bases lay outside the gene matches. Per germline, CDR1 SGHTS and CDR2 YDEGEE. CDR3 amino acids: CASRFPGQLYYEQYF. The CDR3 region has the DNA TGTGCCAGCAGATTTCCGGGACAGCTATACTACGAGCAGTACTTC.